The TCR beta chain described here comes from a study of blood T cell repertoires in COVID-19. For the study at large: The United States, Italy and Spain were the sources of the acute and convalescent COVID-19 samples. PBMCs, B-cell-depleted T cells, or T cells provided the cDNA or gDNA that made up the material.

Authors' methods: The assay estimated nucleated cells by amplifying reference gene primers. Assay: immunoSEQ multiplex PCR; the TCRdb copy retains only in-frame clones and omits some. Clonal size and the V and J genes are those of that table, whereas D and trimming came from the DNA. The repertoire includes approximately 210,000 clones, less than 90% of them detected once, and around 2.6% sits in the top ten. Germline V gene sequence: CDR1 SGHTA, CDR2 FQGNSA. The length of the CDR3 is 15 residues. The ends were cut back, 1 base at V and 3 bases at J, with 9 bases in the middle. The material sequenced was peripheral blood. J is TRBJ2-2 and V is TRBV7-2; D is possibly TRBD2 (6 bases). The TCR comes from a woman aged 70 to 79 with active or convalescent COVID-19. The CDR3 loop reads CASSLGGGYTGELFF. For the CDR3, the DNA is TGTGCCAGCAGCTTAGGCGGAGGGTACACCGGGGAGCTGTTTTTT.